The sequence of this T cell receptor (beta chain) was determined in a study of blood T cell repertoires in COVID-19. For the study at large: Sites across the United States, Italy and Spain contributed samples from acute and convalescent COVID-19.

The method was immunoSEQ multiplex PCR; TCRdb's version includes in-frame clones alone and lacks a portion of them. The table includes 130,000 or so clones, around 89% detected once. The germline gives CDR1 KGHSH, CDR2 LQKENI. With 2 bases removed from V and 8 bases from J, the gap between germline ends came to 10 bases. This CDR3 comprises 14 residues. The genes are TRBV18 and TRBJ1-6; D possibly corresponds to TRBD1 (6 bases). The sequenced sample consisted of peripheral blood. The clonotype was recovered from a man in his fifties or sixties with acute or convalescent COVID-19. The CDR3 reads CASSPGSGDSPLHF. CDR3 bases: TGTGCCAGCTCACCAGGGTCAGGGGATTCACCCCTCCACTTT. The complete variable domain, with remaining parts taken from reference TRBV18 and TRBJ1-6, reads NAGVMQNPRHLVRRRGQEARLRCSPMKGHSHVYWYRQLPEEGLKFMVYLQKENIIDESGMPKERFSAEFPKEGPSILRIQQVVRGDSAAYFCASSPGSGDSPLHFGNGTRLTVT.